The next 14 T cell receptor beta chains were all read from a single sample in a study of identical twins. A single record per CDR3 protein comes from TCRdb applying MiXCR to the 5' RACE reads. The top ten hold about 2.1% of the sample, which has fewer than 350,000 distinct CDR3 sequences, about 8.1% seen once. This same sample was also taken into another study, of yellow fever vaccine responses in identical twins.

The sample was memory (CD45RO+) T cells sorted from blood. These receptors were collected from a woman under 30 in good health.

This clonotype was counted only a few times. The chain is built from TRBV19 and TRBJ2-1, with D perhaps TRBD1 (6 bases). Trimming pared 3 bases from V and 10 bases from J, leaving 13 bases between. This CDR3 is built from 13 residues. Germline-derived CDR1 and CDR2 are LNHDA and SQIVND (reference sequence). The CDR3 sequence: CASSIFQGTEQFF. CDR3 bases: TGTGCCAGTAGTATTTTTCAGGGGACAGAGCAGTTCTTC.

The chain recombines TRBV20-1 with TRBJ2-1; D is ambiguous. Looked up from germline, CDR1 is DFQATT and CDR2 is SNEGSKA (reference sequence). Trimming shortened V by 5 bases and J by 6 bases, and 17 bases separated the two germline ends. The CDR3 has 14 amino acids. CDR3 residues: CSAVLDLGFNEQFF. In nucleotides, the CDR3 is TGCAGTGCTGTCTTAGATTTAGGTTTCAATGAGCAGTTCTTC.

This clonotype was recorded many times. The chain carries TRBV12-3 or TRBV12-4 and TRBJ2-2; D gene uncertain. Trimming took 4 bases from V and 4 from J, leaving 7 bases between them. The CDR3 spans 13 residues. CDR3: CASSSTSTGELFF. The CDR3 nucleotides read TGTGCCAGCAGTTCCACCTCCACCGGGGAGCTGTTTTTT.

This clonotype was observed many times. The rearrangement joins TRBV6-4 to TRBJ2-1; D not certain. The V end lost 4 bases, the J end lost 5 bases, and 30 bases lay between the germline ends. CDR1 and CDR2 (germline): MRHNA, SNTAGT. The CDR3 runs to 20 residues. The CDR3: CASSARQWAGPKSSNNEQFF. The CDR3 nucleotides are TGTGCCAGCAGTGCCCGTCAATGGGCAGGACCCAAATCATCCAACAATGAGCAGTTCTTC.

Ten or more counts support this clonotype. The chain combines TRBV4-1 with TRBJ2-3; 15 nucleotides agree with TRBD2. The CDR3 consists of 16 residues. Trimming at V came to 0 bases and at J to 7 bases, leaving 2 bases not matched to a gene. From germline, CDR1 is MGHRA and CDR2 YSYEKL. The CDR3 loop is CASSQEGTSGRYTQYF. CDR3 nucleotides: TGCGCCAGCAGCCAAGAGGGGACTAGCGGGAGGTATACGCAGTATTTT.

This clonotype has only a few counts. The CDR3 sequence: CASSLGYAQGDEQYV. For the CDR3, the DNA is TGCGCCAGCAGCTTGGGATACGCACAGGGGGACGAGCAGTACGTC. The V call is TRBV5-1, the J call TRBJ2-7; the match to TRBD1 covers 8 bases. Germline V gives CDR1 SGHRS, CDR2 YFSETQ. The trim removed 0 bases at V and 5 bases at J, leaving 7 bases unmatched. CDR3 length: 15 residues.

This clonotype has a handful of counts. This rearrangement joins TRBV29-1 to TRBJ1-1; D not certain. This CDR3 spans 12 amino acids. The V and J ends lost 4 bases and 1 base respectively, with 7 bases between them. CDR1 and CDR2 from the germline V gene are SQVTM and ANQGSEA. The CDR3 loop reads CSVVRPNTEAFF. The CDR3, as DNA: TGCAGCGTTGTCAGGCCGAACACTGAAGCTTTCTTT.

This clonotype was recorded at least ten times. This chain links TRBV3-1 with TRBJ2-7, with 13 positions matching TRBD2. With 6 bases clipped from V and 1 base from J, the junction kept 12 bases outside the gene matches. This CDR3 contains 18 residues. Germline CDR1 LGHDT, CDR2 YNNKEL (reference sequence). The CDR3 reads CASSYGLAGARTSYEQYF. The DNA for the CDR3 is TGTGCCAGCAGTTACGGACTAGCGGGAGCGCGGACTTCCTACGAGCAGTACTTC.

The chain is built from TRBV29-1 and TRBJ2-1; TRBD1 aligns across 10 bases. Losses at the gene ends were 3 bases for V and 5 bases for J; bases not matched to a gene: 7. Per germline, CDR1 SQVTM and CDR2 ANQGSEA. CDR3 length equals 15 residues. The CDR3 coding sequence is TGCAGCGTTGATAAACCGGGACAGGGGAACAATGAGCAGTTCTTC. It codes for CSVDKPGQGNNEQFF.

This clonotype was counted many times. The chain links TRBV20-1 to TRBJ2-1; possible D gene TRBD1, 6 bases. Germline lookup yields CDR1 DFQATT and CDR2 SNEGSKA (reference sequence). The CDR3 has 15 amino acids. The germline V and J ends were trimmed by 6 bases and 1 base, with 16 bases remaining between them. The CDR3: CSATTGQNSYNEQFF. DNA for the CDR3: TGCAGTGCAACAACAGGGCAGAATTCCTACAATGAGCAGTTCTTC.

In this sample, this clonotype turned up many times. The gene calls are TRBV5-6 and TRBJ2-5; 7 nucleotides align to TRBD1. The J segment lost 5 bases and the V segment lost 3 bases, leaving 10 bases of the junction unmatched. CDR1 SGHDT and CDR2 YYEEEE come from the germline V gene. There are 15 residues in the CDR3. In nucleotides, the CDR3 is TGTGCCAGCAGCTCCCCCCAGGGGGTCACGGAGACCCAGTACTTC. As protein: CASSSPQGVTETQYF.

The rearrangement joins TRBV5-5 to TRBJ2-7; D possibly corresponds to TRBD1 (6 bases). The CDR3 totals 14 residues. V lost 4 bases and J 2 bases, leaving 13 bases between the germline ends. CDR1 and CDR2 from the germline V gene are SGHKS and YYEKEE (reference sequence). For the CDR3, the DNA is TGTGCCAGCAGCCCATGGGGACAAACCTACGAGCAGTACTTC. It yields the protein CASSPWGQTYEQYF.

This clonotype has at least ten counts. V and J are TRBV28 and TRBJ2-1, with D perhaps TRBD2 (5 bases). CDR1 is MDHEN and CDR2 is SYDVKM in the germline V gene. V gave up 1 base and J gave up 8 bases, with 6 bases separating them. The CDR3 extends over 12 amino acids. The CDR3 DNA follows: TGTGCCAGCAGTTTATCGGGATATGAGCAGTTCTTC. As protein: CASSLSGYEQFF.

CDR3 amino acids: CASTQGRNQPQHF. Here the CDR3 DNA reads TGTGCCAGCACCCAGGGGCGCAATCAGCCCCAGCATTTT. The chain uses TRBV3-1 and TRBJ1-5; perhaps TRBD1 as D (6 bases). The CDR3 extends over 13 amino acids. Germline values: CDR1 LGHDT, CDR2 YNNKEL (reference sequence). Trimming removed 7 bases at V and 2 bases at J, with 9 bases between.